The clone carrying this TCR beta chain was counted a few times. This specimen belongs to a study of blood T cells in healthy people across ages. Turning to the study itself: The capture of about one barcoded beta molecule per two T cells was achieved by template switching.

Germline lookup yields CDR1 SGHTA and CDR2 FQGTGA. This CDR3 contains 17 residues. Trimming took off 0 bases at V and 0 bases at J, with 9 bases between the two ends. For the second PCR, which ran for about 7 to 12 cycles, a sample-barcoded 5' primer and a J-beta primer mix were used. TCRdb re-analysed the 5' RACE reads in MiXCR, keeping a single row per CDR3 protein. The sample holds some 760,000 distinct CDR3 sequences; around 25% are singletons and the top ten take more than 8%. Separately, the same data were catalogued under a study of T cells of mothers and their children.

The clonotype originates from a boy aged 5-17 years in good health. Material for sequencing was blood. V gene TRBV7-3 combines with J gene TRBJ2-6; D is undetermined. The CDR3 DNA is TGTGCCAGCAGCTTAACTAAATCAAGCTCTGGGGCCAACGTCCTGACTTTC. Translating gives CASSLTKSSSGANVLTF.